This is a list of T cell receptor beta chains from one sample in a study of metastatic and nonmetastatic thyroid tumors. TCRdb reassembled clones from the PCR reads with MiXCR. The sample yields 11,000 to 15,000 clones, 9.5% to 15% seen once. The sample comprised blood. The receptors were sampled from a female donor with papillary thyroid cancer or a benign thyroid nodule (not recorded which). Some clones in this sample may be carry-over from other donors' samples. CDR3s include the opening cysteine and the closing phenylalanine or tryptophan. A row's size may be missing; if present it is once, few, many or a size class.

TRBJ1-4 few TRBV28 CASSRTPTNEKLLF
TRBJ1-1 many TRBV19 CASSTGHRSSEAFF
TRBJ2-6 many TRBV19 CASSIPGVSGANVLTF
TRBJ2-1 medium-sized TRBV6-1 CASRLAGEANEQFF
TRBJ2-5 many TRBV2 CASRGLSNGETQYF
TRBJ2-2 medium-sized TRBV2 CASNRQDTGELFF
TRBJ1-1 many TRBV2 CASTLTGSNTEAFF
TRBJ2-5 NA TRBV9 CASSVAWDRETQYF
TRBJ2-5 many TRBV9 CASSLGPGQLAETQYF
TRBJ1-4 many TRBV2 CASRTGQGYEKLFF
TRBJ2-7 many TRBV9 CASQREVAPDYEQYF
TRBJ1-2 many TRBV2 CASSAPRHGYTF
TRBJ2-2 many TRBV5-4 CASSLGWGHTGELFF
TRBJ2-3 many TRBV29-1 CSVHGVTDTQYF
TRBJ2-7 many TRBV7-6 CASSLGTSGSFHEQYF
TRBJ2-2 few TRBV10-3 CAISSGTGGTWELFF
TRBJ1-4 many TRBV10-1 CASSVPGTRRINEKLFF
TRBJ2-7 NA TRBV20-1 CISTAGEIGYEQYF
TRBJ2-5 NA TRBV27 CASSRRFGETQYF
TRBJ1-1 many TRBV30 CAWNSESQGAEAFF
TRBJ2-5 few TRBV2 CASRKRETQYF
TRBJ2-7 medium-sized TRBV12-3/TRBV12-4 CASSSVFSYEQYF
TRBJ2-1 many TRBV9 CASSHRFAGGSSYNEQFF
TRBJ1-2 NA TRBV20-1 CSAVQGLGGYGYTF
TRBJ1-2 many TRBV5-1 CASSLEGDGYTF
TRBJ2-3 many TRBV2 CASREGQPLSDTQYF
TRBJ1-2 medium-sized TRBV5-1 CASSSPGTGNYGYTF
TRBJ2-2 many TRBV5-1 CASRPGGGTGELFF
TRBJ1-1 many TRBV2 CASSAFLTEAFF